The 27 T cell receptor beta chains reported below all come from one sample, sequenced in a study of T cells in Graves' hyperthyroidism and ophthalmopathy. Using RNA transcripts as the source, TCR beta CDR3 regions were amplified. The HTBI primer set was used in a first-round RT-PCR of the TCR CDR3. TCRdb re-analysed the multiplex PCR reads in MiXCR, keeping a single row per CDR3 protein. The data hold under 350,000 distinct CDR3 sequences, with about 20% observed a single time. The sequencing input was blood. The receptors originated from a woman aged 45-59 years with Graves' hyperthyroidism.

This clonotype was seen a few times. Mismatch with germline at one junction end may stem from a read error. The V and J genes are TRBV7-4 and TRBJ2-7, with D tentatively TRBD1 (6 bases). Germline-derived CDR1 and CDR2 are SGHVT and SQSDAQ. The CDR3 runs to 15 residues. The CDR3 loop reads CASCFGQQIYYEQYF. As DNA, the CDR3 is TGTGCCAGCTGCTTCGGACAGCAAATATACTACGAGCAGTACTTC.

This clonotype was seen at least ten times. The rearrangement links TRBV3-1 to TRBJ1-5; the D gene is possibly TRBD1 (5 bases). V dropped 5 bases and J dropped 6 bases, with 11 bases sitting between them. The CDR3 length is 13 residues. Germline CDR1 reads LGHDT; CDR2 reads YNNKEL (reference sequence). The CDR3 loop is CASSEGRAQPQHF. The DNA for the CDR3 is TGTGCCAGCAGCGAGGGGAGGGCTCAGCCCCAGCATTTT.

This clonotype occurred many times. The J gene is TRBJ2-1, the V gene TRBV27; 8 positions agree with TRBD1. The CDR3 contains 14 residues. Trimming took 0 bases from V and 6 from J; bases not matched to a gene: 1. Germline V gene sequence: CDR1 MNHEY, CDR2 SMNVEV (reference sequence). The CDR3 here is CASSLSRGLNEQFF. In DNA form, the CDR3 reads TGTGCCAGCAGTTTATCCAGGGGGCTCAATGAGCAGTTCTTC.

This clonotype appeared many times. The chain carries TRBV28 and TRBJ2-1; TRBD1 agrees at 8 bases. Germline CDR1 is MDHEN and CDR2 is SYDVKM. The CDR3 is 16 residues long. V lost 4 bases, J lost 0 bases, and 5 bases stayed unmatched. In DNA, the CDR3 is TGTGCCAGCAGTTCCTGGACAGGGAGCTCCTACAATGAGCAGTTCTTC. Its protein is CASSSWTGSSYNEQFF.

Many counts were recorded for this clonotype. V usage is TRBV6-1 and J usage is TRBJ2-7, with 9 bases aligning to TRBD1. The V gene's germline CDR1 is MNHNS and CDR2 SASEGT. Trimming cost V 1 base and J 5 bases; bases outside gene matches: 6. This CDR3 comprises 15 residues. CDR3 protein: CASSEGGTGSHEQYF. The DNA for the CDR3 is TGTGCCAGCAGTGAAGGGGGGACAGGGTCCCACGAGCAGTACTTC.

The chain is built from TRBV6-1 and TRBJ2-2; the match to TRBD2 covers 13 bases. Germline loops: CDR1 MNHNS, CDR2 SASEGT. The V and J ends lost 2 bases and 2 bases, in that order; junction bases with no gene match: 5. This CDR3 is built from 18 residues. The CDR3 loop reads CASSERRTSGGNTGELFF. CDR3 DNA: TGTGCCAGCAGTGAAAGAAGGACTAGCGGGGGAAACACCGGGGAGCTGTTTTTT.

This clonotype came up a few times. The V call is TRBV30, the J call TRBJ1-4; tentatively, D is TRBD1 (6 bases). The CDR3 spans 13 residues. V gave up 4 bases and J gave up 8 bases, with 14 bases separating them. Germline values: CDR1 GTSNPN, CDR2 SVGIG (reference sequence). This CDR3 is CAWTTGRKEKLFF. DNA of the CDR3: TGTGCCTGGACTACAGGGCGAAAGGAAAAACTGTTTTTT.

There are many counts of this clonotype. J is TRBJ2-5 and V is TRBV30; 7 nucleotides line up with TRBD1. This CDR3 spans 14 amino acids. Per the germline V gene, CDR1 is GTSNPN and CDR2 is SVGIG (reference sequence). The V segment lost 2 bases and the J segment 4 bases; nucleotides outside the gene matches: 7. The CDR3 protein is CAWSTQGMGETQYF. CDR3 DNA: TGTGCCTGGAGTACACAGGGGATGGGAGAGACCCAGTACTTC.

This clonotype appeared many times. The chain uses TRBV7-6 and TRBJ2-1; 8 nucleotides agree with TRBD1. The germline V gene has CDR1 SGHVS and CDR2 FNYEAQ. CDR3 size: 15 residues. V lost 4 bases and J lost 3; bases outside the gene matches: 5. The CDR3 loop is CASSSGTGIYNEQFF. For the CDR3, the DNA is TGTGCCAGCAGCTCCGGGACAGGCATCTACAATGAGCAGTTCTTC.

In this sample, this clonotype turned up many times. The chain is built from TRBV20-1 and TRBJ2-7; 9 bases map to TRBD1. CDR3 length: 13 residues. The V gene's germline CDR1 is DFQATT and CDR2 SNEGSKA (reference sequence). V was pared by 6 bases and J by 3 bases, with 6 bases of the junction left unmatched. The CDR3 region has the DNA TGCAGTGCCAAGACAGGGGGAATCTACGAGCAGTACTTC. Translated, it gives CSAKTGGIYEQYF.

This clonotype was counted ten times or more. V is TRBV5-1 and J is TRBJ2-3; weak D call: TRBD2 (6 bases). CDR3 length: 15 residues. With 0 bases removed from V and 4 bases from J, the gap between germline ends came to 12 bases. Germline V CDR1 and CDR2: SGHRS, YFSETQ. This CDR3 reads CASSLAPGDPDTQYF. CDR3 nucleotides: TGCGCCAGCAGCTTGGCTCCGGGAGACCCAGATACGCAGTATTTT.

The chain is built from TRBV20-1 and TRBJ1-2, with 7 bases identical to TRBD1. The ends lost 6 bases at V and 4 bases at J; junction bases unmatched: 8. This CDR3 region has 13 residues. Germline CDR1 DFQATT, CDR2 SNEGSKA (reference sequence). The DNA of the CDR3 is TGCAGTGCGAAGACTGGACAGGCCTATGGCTACACCTTC. Its translation: CSAKTGQAYGYTF.

This clonotype appeared many times. J is TRBJ2-7 and V is TRBV11-3; the match to TRBD2 covers 8 bases. Germline assignment: CDR1 SGHNT and CDR2 YENEEA. Losses at the gene ends were 1 base for V and 2 bases for J; bases not matched to a gene: 4. The CDR3 totals 15 residues. CDR3 in amino acids: CASSLGAGLAYEQYF. The DNA of the CDR3 is TGTGCCAGCAGCTTAGGTGCGGGACTAGCCTACGAGCAGTACTTC.

The chain links TRBV29-1 to TRBJ2-1; TRBD2 matches 12 bases. The CDR3 is 18 amino acids. V shed 5 bases and J 7 bases; nucleotides not matched to a gene: 18. Germline V gene data show CDR1 as SQVTM and CDR2 as ANQGSEA. The CDR3 DNA reads as TGCAGCGTTTCGGGACTAGCGGGTGATGGAAGAGGAGAGAATGAGCAGTTCTTC. As protein: CSVSGLAGDGRGENEQFF.

Ten or more counts support this clonotype. V gene TRBV30 combines with J gene TRBJ2-5; 7 nucleotides align to TRBD2. Germline loops: CDR1 GTSNPN, CDR2 SVGIG (reference sequence). CDR3 length: 13 amino acids. Trimming cost V 3 bases and J 5 bases; bases outside gene matches: 6. CDR3 amino acids: CAWRVAGGETQYF. The CDR3 DNA reads TGTGCCTGGAGGGTAGCGGGTGGGGAGACCCAGTACTTC.

This clonotype was seen more than once but under ten times. This chain joins TRBV6-1 and TRBJ2-1; 15 bases match TRBD2. In germline, CDR1 is MNHNS, CDR2 SASEGT. The CDR3 length is 15 residues. Losses at the gene ends were 7 bases for V and 12 bases for J; bases not matched to a gene: 10. CDR3 nucleotides: TGTGCCAGCAAGGGACTAGCGGGAGGTGGGGGGGCGCAGTTCTTC. Translating it yields CASKGLAGGGGAQFF.

The chain has TRBV29-1 and TRBJ1-2; 7 nucleotides line up with TRBD1. CDR3 length equals 11 residues. Germline V gives CDR1 SQVTM, CDR2 ANQGSEA. J lost 6 bases, V lost 7 bases, and 5 bases had no gene match. The CDR3 DNA follows: TGCAGCGGCCAAGGGACAGATGGCTACACCTTC. Its translation is CSGQGTDGYTF.

This clonotype was detected many times. The rearrangement joins TRBV29-1 to TRBJ2-1; weak D call: TRBD1 (6 bases). CDR1 and CDR2 from the germline V gene are SQVTM and ANQGSEA. This CDR3 region has 14 residues. V dropped 0 bases and J dropped 8 bases, with 14 bases sitting between them. The CDR3 DNA follows: TGCAGCGTTGAAGATCCCAGGGGTCTTGATGAGCAGTTCTTC. Protein sequence: CSVEDPRGLDEQFF.

The rearrangement links TRBV7-3 to TRBJ1-2, with no clear D. V was cut by 1 base and J by 7 bases, with 13 bases left in between. The CDR3 has 14 amino acids. CDR1 is SGHTA and CDR2 is FQGTGA in the germline V gene. The CDR3 DNA sequence: TGTGCCAGCAGCTTAATCGGGCAGGAGGGTGGCTACACCTTC. Translating gives CASSLIGQEGGYTF.

The chain carries TRBV12-3 or TRBV12-4 and TRBJ2-7; possibly TRBD1 or TRBD2 for D (5 bases each). V lost 3 bases and J lost 2, with 11 bases in between. The CDR3 is 14 residues long. The DNA for the CDR3 is TGTGCCAGCAGTTTCAGCCCGGGGCCCTACGAGCAGTACTTC. It is translated as CASSFSPGPYEQYF.

This chain uses TRBV11-1 with TRBJ1-1; TRBD1 might be the D (5 bases). V was trimmed by 5 bases and J by 8 bases, leaving 12 bases between them. Per the germline V gene, CDR1 is SGHAT and CDR2 is FQDESV (reference sequence). The CDR3 has 12 amino acids. CDR3 nucleotide sequence: TGTGCCAGCAGCCCGGGACGGACAGAAGCTTTCTTT. The encoded protein is CASSPGRTEAFF.

In its sample, this clonotype was seen many times. This chain joins TRBV6-4 and TRBJ1-1; no reliable D call. V was pared by 8 bases and J by 3 bases, with 13 bases between. Germline V gene sequence: CDR1 MRHNA, CDR2 SNTAGT. The CDR3 contains 13 residues. The CDR3 loop reads CASESGLDTEAFF. CDR3 in DNA: TGTGCCAGCGAGTCGGGGTTGGACACTGAAGCTTTCTTT.

This clonotype showed up many times. The chain employs TRBV12-3 or TRBV12-4 and TRBJ2-2, with TRBD1 matching 10 bases. Germline trimming cut 11 bases from V and 2 bases from J; bases unmatched to any gene: 8. The CDR3 is 15 amino acids. DNA for the CDR3: TGTGCCTTCCTCGGGACAGGGGCAAACACCGGGGAGCTGTTTTTT. Protein: CAFLGTGANTGELFF.

This clonotype was seen repeatedly, ten times or more. The chain is built from TRBV30 and TRBJ1-5, with TRBD1 identical over 9 bases. Germline values: CDR1 GTSNPN, CDR2 SVGIG (reference sequence). V dropped 2 bases and J dropped 4; count of bases not matched to a gene: 3. This CDR3 has 14 residues. This chain's CDR3 is CAWSIGTGNQPQHF. The CDR3 nucleotides read TGTGCCTGGAGTATCGGGACAGGGAATCAGCCCCAGCATTTT.

In this sample, this clonotype turned up many times. This chain links TRBV11-2 with TRBJ2-1, with 10 bases lining up with TRBD2. CDR3 length: 15 amino acids. Germline-derived CDR1 and CDR2 are SGHAT and FQNNGV. J was trimmed by 7 bases and V by 1 base; bases with no gene match: 4. CDR3 DNA sequence: TGTGCCAGCAGCTTAGTTCTAGCGGGAGTGAATGAGCAGTTCTTC. Translating it yields CASSLVLAGVNEQFF. The whole variable domain, filled in from reference TRBV11-2 and TRBJ2-1, reads EAGVAQSPRYKIIEKRQSVAFWCNPISGHATLYWYQQILGQGPKLLIQFQNNGVVDDSQLPKDRFSAERLKGVDSTLKIQPAKLEDSAVYLCASSLVLAGVNEQFFGPGTRLTVL.

The chain uses TRBV7-9 and TRBJ2-2; D not certain. V shed 5 bases and J shed 4 bases, with 11 bases lying between them. Germline assignment: CDR1 SEHNR and CDR2 FQNEAQ (reference sequence). The CDR3 spans 14 residues. The CDR3 nucleotides read TGTGCCAGCAGCAACCTCGCCGGCACCGGGGAGCTGTTTTTT. Translating gives CASSNLAGTGELFF.

The chain couples TRBV28 to TRBJ2-2, with D possibly being TRBD1 (6 bases). With 6 bases removed from V and 8 bases from J, the gap between germline ends came to 28 bases. CDR1 is MDHEN, CDR2 SYDVKM, per germline. The CDR3 is 18 residues long. DNA for the CDR3: TGTGCCAGCAGACAAGAGCTGTCGGGACAACCAGTCCCTGGGGAGCTGTTTTTT. It codes for CASRQELSGQPVPGELFF.